The 28 T cell receptor beta chains presented below share a single source sample, sequenced in a study of cytomegalovirus exposure and HLA in healthy donors. This table comes from immunoSEQ multiplex PCR, and its TCRdb copy is limited to in-frame clones, with some not included. The sample consists of 90,000 to 130,000 clones, approximately 89% of them appearing once. The specimen was PBMCs. These receptors originate from a woman younger than 30 in good health and CMV-seronegative.

The J gene is TRBJ2-1, the V gene TRBV4-2; 11 bases match TRBD2. This CDR3 region has 17 residues. V was clipped by 0 bases and J by 4 bases; unmatched bases: 5. The germline gives CDR1 LGHNA, CDR2 YNFKEQ. Here the CDR3 reads CASSQDTSGGQYNEQFF. The CDR3, as DNA: TGTGCCAGCAGCCAAGATACTAGCGGGGGACAATACAATGAGCAGTTCTTC.

The V gene is TRBV6-5, the J gene TRBJ2-7, with 14 bases matching TRBD2. Germline V lookup: CDR1 MNHEY, CDR2 SVGAGI. CDR3 length: 16 amino acids. V dropped 2 bases and J dropped 3; count of bases not matched to a gene: 3. CDR3: CASSYPGTSGSYEQYF. CDR3 sequence (DNA): TGTGCCAGCAGTTACCCCGGGACTAGCGGGAGCTACGAGCAGTACTTC.

The chain carries TRBV11-2 and TRBJ2-7, with D perhaps TRBD2 (5 bases). V was trimmed by 8 bases and J by 2 bases, leaving 7 bases between them. This CDR3 contains 11 residues. Germline-derived CDR1 and CDR2 are SGHAT and FQNNGV. CDR3 nucleotide sequence: TGTGCCAGCGGGAGTCCCTACGAGCAGTACTTC. Translating it yields CASGSPYEQYF. Complete variable domain (other parts from reference TRBV11-2 and TRBJ2-7): EAGVAQSPRYKIIEKRQSVAFWCNPISGHATLYWYQQILGQGPKLLIQFQNNGVVDDSQLPKDRFSAERLKGVDSTLKIQPAKLEDSAVYLCASGSPYEQYFGPGTRLTVT.

The genes are TRBV19 and TRBJ1-5, with D perhaps matching TRBD1 (6 bases). The CDR3 runs 19 residues. Germline CDR1 is LNHDA and CDR2 is SQIVND (reference sequence). V was trimmed by 6 bases and J by 1 base, leaving 25 bases between them. The CDR3 bases are TGTGCCAGTAGCACCCGGACAGATACCTTAATCGGAAGCAATCAGCCCCAGCATTTT. Translated: CASSTRTDTLIGSNQPQHF. The variable domain in full, with the rest retrieved from reference TRBV19 and TRBJ1-5, is DGGITQSPKYLFRKEGQNVTLSCEQNLNHDAMYWYRQDPGQGLRLIYYSQIVNDFQKGDIAEGYSVSREKKESFPLTVTSAQKNPTAFYLCASSTRTDTLIGSNQPQHFGDGTRLSIL.

This clone was observed once. J is TRBJ1-6 and V is TRBV28; D possibly corresponds to TRBD1 (5 bases). V gave up 4 bases and J gave up 2 bases, with 18 bases separating them. CDR1 and CDR2 from the germline V gene are MDHEN and SYDVKM. The CDR3 sequence is 18 residues long. The CDR3 here is CASSSTQRQRPYNSPLHF. The CDR3 nucleotides read TGTGCCAGCAGTTCGACTCAAAGACAGAGACCCTATAATTCACCCCTCCACTTT. Complete variable domain (other parts from reference TRBV28 and TRBJ1-6): DVKVTQSSRYLVKRTGEKVFLECVQDMDHENMFWYRQDPGLGLRLIYFSYDVKMKEKGDIPEGYSVSREKKERFSLILESASTNQTSMYLCASSSTQRQRPYNSPLHFGNGTRLTVT.

Only one count was recorded for this clone. The chain is built from TRBV6-1 and TRBJ2-1; TRBD1 aligns across 8 bases. The CDR3 spans 13 residues. V was pared by 10 bases and J by 2 bases, with 4 bases of the junction left unmatched. CDR1 and CDR2 from the germline V gene are MNHNS and SASEGT. CDR3 sequence reads: CATQQGAYNEQFF. The CDR3 DNA sequence: TGTGCCACCCAACAGGGGGCCTACAATGAGCAGTTCTTC.

CDR3 protein: CASSLAGTGGAEQFF. CDR3 bases: TGCGCCAGCAGCCTCGCCGGGACAGGGGGGGCTGAGCAGTTCTTC. The rearrangement links TRBV5-1 to TRBJ2-1, with 11 bases aligning to TRBD1. Germline CDR1 SGHRS, CDR2 YFSETQ. V lost 4 bases to trimming and J lost 9 bases; unmatched junction nucleotides: 9. The CDR3 totals 15 residues.

The chain combines TRBV11-1 with TRBJ1-2; TRBD1 matches 7 bases. Germline CDR1 and CDR2: SGHAT and FQDESV (reference sequence). V shed 4 bases and J 8 bases; nucleotides not matched to a gene: 10. There are 14 residues in the CDR3. The CDR3 loop reads CASSWGTARSGYTF. CDR3 bases: TGTGCCAGCAGCTGGGGGACAGCACGTTCAGGCTACACCTTC.

J is TRBJ1-2 and V is TRBV7-2; D perhaps matches TRBD1 (6 bases). Germline CDR1 and CDR2: SGHTA and FQGNSA. The germline V and J ends were trimmed by 5 bases and 6 bases, with 13 bases remaining between them. This CDR3 has 13 residues. CDR3 region: CASSQGSWNGYTF. The CDR3 coding sequence is TGTGCCAGCAGCCAGGGGAGTTGGAATGGCTACACCTTC.

The chain employs TRBV2 and TRBJ1-6, with a possible D match to TRBD1 (5 bases). Germline V gene data show CDR1 as SNHLY and CDR2 as FYNNEI. V was trimmed by 6 bases and J by 7 bases, leaving 10 bases between them. The length of the CDR3 is 13 residues. CDR3: CASRQPGNSPLHF. The DNA of the CDR3 is TGTGCCAGCAGGCAGCCAGGGAATTCACCCCTCCACTTT.

V usage is TRBV19 and J usage is TRBJ1-1, with 8 bases fitting TRBD1. The CDR3 loop spans 13 amino acids. Germline trimming cut 7 bases from V and 6 bases from J; bases unmatched to any gene: 7. Per the germline V gene, CDR1 is LNHDA and CDR2 is SQIVND (reference sequence). CDR3 nucleotide sequence: TGTGCCAGTACCGGGCAGGGGGCCTCTGAAGCTTTCTTT. Encoded protein: CASTGQGASEAFF.

This chain uses TRBV25-1 with TRBJ2-5; possible D gene TRBD2, 6 bases. The germline CDR1 and CDR2 sequences are MGHDK and SYGVNS. V lost 7 bases to trimming and J lost 2 bases, with 17 bases between them. This CDR3 is built from 15 residues. As DNA, the CDR3 is TGTGCCAGCACTGACCGGGACGGACTACAAGAGACCCAGTACTTC. The encoded protein is CASTDRDGLQETQYF.

The genes are TRBV4-3 and TRBJ2-1; TRBD2 matches at 9 bases. The V gene end was trimmed by 6 bases and the J gene end by 6 bases; junction bases not matched to a gene: 6. Germline V gene sequence: CDR1 LGHNA, CDR2 YSLEER. The length of the CDR3 is 14 residues. The CDR3 DNA is TGCGCCAGCAGTATATGGACTAGCGCCAATGAGCAGTTCTTC. Translation: CASSIWTSANEQFF.

V usage is TRBV29-1 and J usage is TRBJ1-1; 7 bases fit TRBD1. J was trimmed by 5 bases and V by 3 bases; bases with no gene match: 3. The germline gives CDR1 SQVTM, CDR2 ANQGSEA. This CDR3 comprises 12 residues. The CDR3 spells CSVETGRTEAFF. In DNA form, the CDR3 reads TGCAGCGTTGAGACAGGGAGGACTGAAGCTTTCTTT.

J is TRBJ1-5 and V is TRBV6-1, with TRBD1 identical over 9 bases. Germline CDR1 is MNHNS and CDR2 is SASEGT. The junction had 5 bases not matched to a gene; V was cut back by 0 bases and J by 5 bases. This CDR3 spans 16 amino acids. The CDR3 DNA sequence: TGTGCCAGCAGTGAAGCTCCGGGACAGGGCCATCAGCCCCAGCATTTT. Encoded protein: CASSEAPGQGHQPQHF.

V gene TRBV11-2 combines with J gene TRBJ2-7, with 7 bases matching TRBD1. The V gene end was trimmed by 6 bases and the J gene end by 3 bases; junction bases not matched to a gene: 14. The CDR3 loop spans 16 amino acids. Germline CDR1 SGHAT, CDR2 FQNNGV. Written as DNA, the CDR3 is TGTGCCAGCAGTTTTACAGGGGCGACGGGCTACTACGAGCAGTACTTC. Translation gives CASSFTGATGYYEQYF. The complete variable domain, with remaining parts taken from reference TRBV11-2 and TRBJ2-7, reads EAGVAQSPRYKIIEKRQSVAFWCNPISGHATLYWYQQILGQGPKLLIQFQNNGVVDDSQLPKDRFSAERLKGVDSTLKIQPAKLEDSAVYLCASSFTGATGYYEQYFGPGTRLTVT.

The chain recombines TRBV30 with TRBJ2-2; D is possibly TRBD1 (6 bases). V lost 3 bases, J lost 0 bases, and 11 bases lay in between. The CDR3 loop spans 15 amino acids. Looked up from germline, CDR1 is GTSNPN and CDR2 is SVGIG (reference sequence). This chain's CDR3 is CAWRRGLSNTGELFF. The CDR3 bases are TGTGCCTGGAGGAGGGGGTTATCGAACACCGGGGAGCTGTTTTTT.

This clone was counted only a few times. The CDR3 nucleotides read TGTGCTAGTGGTTTGGTGTCAGACATCTCCTACGAGCAGTACTTC. Encoded protein: CASGLVSDISYEQYF. The rearrangement links TRBV12-5 to TRBJ2-7; no reliable D call. V was cut by 0 bases and J by 0 bases, with 9 bases left in between. Germline CDR1 LGHNT, CDR2 FRNRAP. The CDR3 has 15 amino acids.

The gene calls are TRBV28 and TRBJ1-5, with 9 bases matching TRBD1. This CDR3 spans 15 amino acids. Looked up from germline, CDR1 is MDHEN and CDR2 is SYDVKM. J lost 2 bases, V lost 5 bases, and 4 bases had no gene match. CDR3 DNA sequence: TGTGCCAGCAGTCAACAGGGGGCTGGCAATCAGCCCCAGCATTTT. It is translated as CASSQQGAGNQPQHF.

This chain connects TRBV7-2 to TRBJ2-7; 8 positions agree with TRBD2. After removal of 4 bases from V and 6 bases from J, the junction contained 8 bases not matched to a gene. This CDR3 has 14 residues. Germline V gene data show CDR1 as SGHTA and CDR2 as FQGNSA. CDR3 residues: CASSYGAGAPEQYF. CDR3 coding DNA: TGTGCCAGCAGCTATGGAGCGGGAGCTCCCGAGCAGTACTTC.

J is TRBJ1-2 and V is TRBV6-6; weak D call: TRBD1 (5 bases). Germline V lookup: CDR1 MNHNY, CDR2 SVGAGI (reference sequence). The V end was cut by 10 bases, the J end by 3 bases, with 12 bases between. The CDR3 covers 12 residues. The CDR3 here is CATREADYGYTF. The DNA of the CDR3 is TGTGCCACCAGGGAGGCGGACTATGGCTACACCTTC.

In DNA, the CDR3 is TGTGCCAGCAGAGTCGCTACAGGGTATGGCTACACCTTC. This gives the protein CASRVATGYGYTF. The rearrangement links TRBV6-6 to TRBJ1-2; a weak D match, TRBD1 (6 bases). Trimming removed 6 bases at V and 5 bases at J, with 13 bases between. The CDR3 spans 13 residues. Germline-derived CDR1 and CDR2 are MNHNY and SVGAGI (reference sequence).

V gene TRBV27 combines with J gene TRBJ1-1; 9 nucleotides match TRBD1. Germline lookup yields CDR1 MNHEY and CDR2 SMNVEV (reference sequence). V lost 4 bases to trimming and J lost 5 bases; unmatched junction nucleotides: 5. The CDR3 sequence is 14 residues long. The CDR3 DNA follows: TGTGCCAGCAGTTCCATGACAGGGGGAACTGAAGCTTTCTTT. It translates to CASSSMTGGTEAFF.

The genes are TRBV4-3 and TRBJ1-6; weak D call: TRBD1 (5 bases). V dropped 1 base and J dropped 7 bases, with 14 bases sitting between them. Germline V gene sequence: CDR1 LGHNA, CDR2 YSLEER. This CDR3 spans 16 amino acids. The CDR3 coding sequence is TGCGCCAGCAGCCAAGTTGTGGTGGACATAAATTCACCCCTCCACTTT. Amino acids: CASSQVVVDINSPLHF.

As regards this clone: The junction shows a germline mismatch at one end, possibly a read error. The CDR3 protein is CAGSSLGQLGYTF. CDR3 nucleotides: TGTGCCGGCAGCAGCTTAGGACAGCTTGGCTACACCTTC. The genes are TRBV7-9 and TRBJ1-2; tentatively, D is TRBD1 (6 bases). Germline values: CDR1 SEHNR, CDR2 FQNEAQ (reference sequence). The CDR3 is 13 residues long.

V gene TRBV5-5 combines with J gene TRBJ2-1; TRBD2 aligns across 9 bases. V lost 1 base and J lost 7; bases outside the gene matches: 6. The CDR3 covers 15 residues. The V gene's germline CDR1 is SGHKS and CDR2 YYEKEE (reference sequence). CDR3 region: CASSLISGSRNEQFF. The CDR3 region has the DNA TGTGCCAGCAGCTTGATTAGCGGGAGTCGGAATGAGCAGTTCTTC.

The chain recombines TRBV5-1 with TRBJ1-5; the D is unclear. Looked up from germline, CDR1 is SGHRS and CDR2 is YFSETQ. The CDR3 sequence is 15 residues long. Trimming pared 5 bases from V and 4 bases from J, leaving 16 bases between. The CDR3 nucleotides are TGCGCCAGCAGAACAGTACCCGGAGGAAATCAGCCCCAGCATTTT. Translation: CASRTVPGGNQPQHF.

The chain has TRBV6-5 and TRBJ2-7; 12 positions agree with TRBD2. The V gene's germline CDR1 is MNHEY and CDR2 SVGAGI. With V trimmed by 6 bases and J by 5 bases, 8 bases remained unmatched. This CDR3 is built from 15 residues. CDR3 DNA sequence: TGTGCCAGCAGGACCACTAGCGGGAGGACCCACGAGCAGTACTTC. Its translation is CASRTTSGRTHEQYF.